This entry features one T cell receptor (beta chain) sequence. Antigen specificity is unknown. The authors extracted RNA and reverse transcribed it into cDNA as the sequencing template. The table came from immunoSEQ multiplex PCR; TCRdb's copy has only in-frame clones and leaves some out. Altogether 110,000 to 150,000 clones are present, 58% being singletons, with the ten largest covering roughly 6.7%. The data were taken from a study of CD8+ T cells in alopecia areata. J gave up 7 bases and V 0 bases, and 10 bases lay outside the gene matches. Germline V lookup: CDR1 MNHNS, CDR2 SASEGT. This CDR3 spans 16 amino acids. Study-wide findings and caveats: Scalp samples also contribute reads from the resident alphabeta T cells found in normal skin.

This chain uses TRBV6-1 with TRBJ2-5, with 8 bases matching TRBD2. The source was CD4+ T cells sorted from blood, collected at week 0. The TCR comes from a human donor with alopecia areata. CDR3 sequence reads: CASSEAAGASFTTQYF. The CDR3 region has the DNA TGTGCCAGCAGTGAAGCAGCGGGGGCCTCCTTCACGACCCAGTACTTC.